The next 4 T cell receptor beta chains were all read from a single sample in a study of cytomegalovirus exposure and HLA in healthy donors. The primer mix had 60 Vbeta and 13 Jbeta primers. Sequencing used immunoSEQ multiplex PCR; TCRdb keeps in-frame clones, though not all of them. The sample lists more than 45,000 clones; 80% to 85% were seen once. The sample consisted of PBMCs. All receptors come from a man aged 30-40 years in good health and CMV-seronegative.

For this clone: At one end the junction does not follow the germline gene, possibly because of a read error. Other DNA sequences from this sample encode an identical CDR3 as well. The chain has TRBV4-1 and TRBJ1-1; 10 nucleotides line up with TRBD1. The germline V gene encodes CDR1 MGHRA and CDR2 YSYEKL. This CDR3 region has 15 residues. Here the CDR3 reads CASSQTDRGVSEAFF. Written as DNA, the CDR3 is TGTGCCAGCAGCCAAACGGACAGGGGGGTGTCTGAAGCTTTCTTT.

The CDR3 loop is CASSHPGRAPYEQYF. The CDR3 DNA follows: TGCGCCAGCAGCCATCCCGGCAGGGCTCCCTACGAGCAGTACTTC. V usage is TRBV4-1 and J usage is TRBJ2-7; tentative D call: TRBD1 (5 bases). The V gene's germline CDR1 is MGHRA and CDR2 YSYEKL. V shed 3 bases and J shed 2 bases, with 14 bases lying between them. This CDR3 is built from 15 residues.

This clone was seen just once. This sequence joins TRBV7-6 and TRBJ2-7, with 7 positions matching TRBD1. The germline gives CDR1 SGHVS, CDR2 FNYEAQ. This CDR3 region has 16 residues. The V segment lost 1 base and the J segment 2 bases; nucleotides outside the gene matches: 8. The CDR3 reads CASSLGLGQTPYEQYF. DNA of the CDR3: TGTGCCAGCAGCTTAGGACTGGGACAGACGCCCTACGAGCAGTACTTC.

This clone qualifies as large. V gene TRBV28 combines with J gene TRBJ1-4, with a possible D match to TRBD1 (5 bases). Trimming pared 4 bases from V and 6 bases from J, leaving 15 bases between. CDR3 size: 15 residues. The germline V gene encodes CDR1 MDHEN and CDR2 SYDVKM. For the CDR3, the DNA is TGTGCCAGCAGTTCAAATCTGGGGGGTCATGAAAAACTGTTTTTT. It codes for CASSSNLGGHEKLFF.